What follows describes a single T cell receptor (beta chain). Antigen specificity is unknown. The entry originates in a study of cytomegalovirus exposure and HLA in healthy donors. Study conclusions and caveats: V- and J-gene trimming in TCR beta was tied to a missense DCLRE1C variant by an analysis performed later. In an earlier analysis, most TCR beta V segments were productive about 87% or about 30% of the time.

The study ran its PCR with 60 Vbeta and 13 Jbeta primers. In the study's own analysis: Later, about 80 million unique TCR beta chains were counted in an analysis, and approximately 10 million of them were shared. Clones were read by immunoSEQ multiplex PCR, and TCRdb kept only the in-frame ones, dropping some. The DNA gave D and trimming, while V, J and clone size come from that table. The sample holds nearly 110,000 clones, around 76% seen once. Germline V lookup: CDR1 SEHNR, CDR2 FQNEAQ (reference sequence). Unmatched junction bases numbered 5, after V lost 6 bases and J lost 6 bases. The CDR3 loop spans 14 amino acids.

The V call is TRBV7-9, the J call TRBJ1-6; 7 bases match TRBD1. The sequence was obtained from a woman between 45 and 65 years old in good health and CMV-seropositive. Sequencing was carried out using PBMCs. CDR3 in DNA: TGTGCCAGCAGACAGGGGTTGGGTAATTCACCCCTCCACTTT. Translated, it gives CASRQGLGNSPLHF.